Below, 32 T cell receptor beta chains from the same sample are listed, as sequenced in a study of cytomegalovirus exposure and HLA in healthy donors. Use of 60 Vbeta and 13 Jbeta primers characterized the PCR. TCRdb keeps only in-frame clones here, not all; method: immunoSEQ multiplex PCR. The sample includes around 170,000 clones, around 85% of them seen just once. The sample consisted of PBMCs. The receptors shown here come from a man aged 45-60 years in good health and CMV-seronegative.

The chain recombines TRBV19 with TRBJ2-3, with 10 bases aligning to TRBD1. This CDR3 comprises 18 residues. Germline trimming cut 1 base from V and 5 bases from J; bases unmatched to any gene: 12. The germline V gene encodes CDR1 LNHDA and CDR2 SQIVND (reference sequence). The CDR3 coding sequence is TGTGCCAGTAGTATAGTAGGACAGGGGGGGACACACGGAGATACGCAGTATTTT. Translated: CASSIVGQGGTHGDTQYF. Based on the CDR3 plus reference TRBV19 and TRBJ2-3, the full variable domain is DGGITQSPKYLFRKEGQNVTLSCEQNLNHDAMYWYRQDPGQGLRLIYYSQIVNDFQKGDIAEGYSVSREKKESFPLTVTSAQKNPTAFYLCASSIVGQGGTHGDTQYFGPGTRLTVL.

The chain is built from TRBV7-2 and TRBJ2-7; D not resolved. Trimming removed 3 bases from V and 2 bases from J, with 8 bases in between. The CDR3 covers 13 residues. From germline, CDR1 is SGHTA and CDR2 FQGNSA. CDR3 nucleotides: TGTGCCAGCAGCTTCGGCAGGACCTACGAGCAGTACTTC. Amino acid sequence: CASSFGRTYEQYF. Full variable domain (missing parts from reference TRBV7-2 and TRBJ2-7): GAGVSQSPSNKVTEKGKDVELRCDPISGHTALYWYRQSLGQGLEFLIYFQGNSAPDKSGLPSDRFSAERTGGSVSTLTIQRTQQEDSAVYLCASSFGRTYEQYFGPGTRLTVT.

The gene calls are TRBV2 and TRBJ1-1; D is unclear. This CDR3 has 13 amino acids. Trimming cost V 6 bases and J 11 bases, with 19 bases left between them. Germline loops: CDR1 SNHLY, CDR2 FYNNEI. Here the CDR3 DNA reads TGTGCCAGCAGCGCCCCAGGAACCGGCAGGGCTTTCTTT. Its protein is CASSAPGTGRAFF.

CDR3 loop: CASSPGSYRNTEAFF. The CDR3 nucleotides are TGTGCCAGCTCACCAGGTTCGTACAGAAACACTGAAGCTTTCTTT. The rearrangement joins TRBV18 to TRBJ1-1; D remains ambiguous. Germline V gene sequence: CDR1 KGHSH, CDR2 LQKENI. With 2 bases removed from V and 2 bases from J, the gap between germline ends came to 12 bases. There are 15 residues in the CDR3.

The V call is TRBV7-9, the J call TRBJ2-3; 9 bases agree with TRBD1. The length of the CDR3 is 16 residues. The V segment lost 4 bases and the J segment 5 bases; nucleotides outside the gene matches: 10. Germline V gives CDR1 SEHNR, CDR2 FQNEAQ (reference sequence). CDR3 sequence reads: CASSSPGTGILDTQYF. In DNA, the CDR3 is TGTGCCAGCAGCTCTCCCGGGACAGGGATACTAGATACGCAGTATTTT.

This clone was seen a few times. The genes are TRBV2 and TRBJ1-2; 9 nucleotides line up with TRBD1. J lost 1 base, V lost 10 bases, and 7 bases had no gene match. The CDR3 has 14 residues. Looked up from germline, CDR1 is SNHLY and CDR2 is FYNNEI. This CDR3 reads CATGQGPVNYGYTF. CDR3 DNA: TGTGCCACAGGACAGGGGCCCGTTAACTATGGCTACACCTTC.

V is TRBV5-4 and J is TRBJ2-2, with 10 bases matching TRBD1. Germline CDR1 and CDR2: SGHNT and YYREEE (reference sequence). V was pared by 0 bases and J by 6 bases, with 5 bases of the junction left unmatched. CDR3 length equals 16 residues. CDR3 nucleotides: TGTGCCAGCAGCTTGGCCGGCGGACAGGGGGCCGGGGAGCTGTTTTTT. Translation: CASSLAGGQGAGELFF. Full variable domain (remainder filled in from reference TRBV5-4 and TRBJ2-2): ETGVTQSPTHLIKTRGQQVTLRCSSQSGHNTVSWYQQALGQGPQFIFQYYREEENGRGNFPPRFSGLQFPNYSSELNVNALELDDSALYLCASSLAGGQGAGELFFGEGSRLTVL.

The chain couples TRBV19 to TRBJ2-7; tentative D call: TRBD1 (5 bases). The CDR3 extends over 13 amino acids. V was pared by 5 bases and J by 1 base, with 9 bases between. Germline CDR1 is LNHDA and CDR2 is SQIVND (reference sequence). CDR3 DNA sequence: TGTGCCAGTAGTTGGGGCCCTTCCTACGAGCAGTACTTC. Protein sequence: CASSWGPSYEQYF.

The chain has TRBV19 and TRBJ1-4, with a possible D match to TRBD1 (6 bases). Trimming pared 5 bases from V and 8 bases from J, leaving 18 bases between. There are 15 residues in the CDR3. Germline assignment: CDR1 LNHDA and CDR2 SQIVND (reference sequence). For the CDR3, the DNA is TGTGCCAGTAGTGACTTAACAGGGATGGGGGAAAAACTGTTTTTT. Its protein product is CASSDLTGMGEKLFF.

The chain links TRBV5-5 to TRBJ1-5; 7 bases agree with TRBD1. The CDR3 runs 14 residues. Per germline, CDR1 SGHKS and CDR2 YYEKEE (reference sequence). The trim removed 1 base at V and 3 bases at J, leaving 1 base unmatched. CDR3: CASSLQGDNQPQHF. The CDR3 bases are TGTGCCAGCAGCTTGCAGGGGGACAATCAGCCCCAGCATTTT. Complete variable domain (other parts from reference TRBV5-5 and TRBJ1-5): DAGVTQSPTHLIKTRGQQVTLRCSPISGHKSVSWYQQVLGQGPQFIFQYYEKEERGRGNFPDRFSARQFPNYSSELNVNALLLGDSALYLCASSLQGDNQPQHFGDGTRLSIL.

The chain combines TRBV15 with TRBJ2-1; TRBD2 matches at 15 bases. The CDR3 contains 17 residues. Germline V gives CDR1 LNHNV, CDR2 YYDKDF (reference sequence). The ends lost 2 bases at V and 7 bases at J; junction bases unmatched: 6. This chain's CDR3 is CATSRIGLAGGLNEQFF. DNA of the CDR3: TGTGCCACCAGCAGAATAGGACTAGCGGGGGGGTTAAATGAGCAGTTCTTC.

CDR3 DNA sequence: TGTGCCAGCCTGACAGGATACGAGCAGTACTTC. This encodes CASLTGYEQYF. The genes are TRBV2 and TRBJ2-7; perhaps TRBD1 as D (6 bases). V gave up 8 bases and J gave up 4 bases, with 9 bases separating them. Germline V gives CDR1 SNHLY, CDR2 FYNNEI. The CDR3 has 11 residues.

This clone was picked up a small number of times. The CDR3 sequence: CASRGSGNTIYF. The DNA of the CDR3 is TGTGCCTCCAGGGGGTCTGGAAACACCATATATTTT. The chain carries TRBV10-3 and TRBJ1-3, with TRBD1 matching 7 bases. This CDR3 region has 12 residues. Looked up from germline, CDR1 is ENHRY and CDR2 is SYGVKD. V trimming: 11 bases; J trimming: 1 base; junction bases outside the gene matches: 2.

A note on this clone: The sample contains more than one DNA sequence encoding this CDR3. The rearrangement joins TRBV7-9 to TRBJ1-1; 8 bases align to TRBD1. V dropped 5 bases and J dropped 5; count of bases not matched to a gene: 7. The CDR3 is made up of 14 amino acids. CDR1 and CDR2 from the germline V gene are SEHNR and FQNEAQ (reference sequence). CDR3 nucleotide sequence: TGTGCCAGCAGCAATAACAGGGGGAAGACTGAAGCTTTCTTT. Translating gives CASSNNRGKTEAFF.

The chain recombines TRBV14 with TRBJ2-5; TRBD2 matches at 10 bases. The V gene's germline CDR1 is SGHDN and CDR2 FVKESK. This CDR3 is 15 amino acids long. J was trimmed by 5 bases and V by 5 bases; bases with no gene match: 8. CDR3 amino acids: CASSFRAGGYETQYF. Written as DNA, the CDR3 is TGTGCCAGCAGCTTCCGAGCGGGGGGGTATGAGACCCAGTACTTC.

This clone has a handful of counts. The chain uses TRBV7-2 and TRBJ2-7; 8 nucleotides align to TRBD2. The CDR3 loop spans 17 amino acids. From germline, CDR1 is SGHTA and CDR2 FQGNSA. V trimming: 3 bases; J trimming: 2 bases; junction bases outside the gene matches: 12. The CDR3: CASSFRSSGPQPYEQYF. Written as DNA, the CDR3 is TGTGCCAGCAGCTTCCGTTCTAGCGGGCCTCAACCCTACGAGCAGTACTTC.

The rearrangement uses TRBV5-4 and TRBJ1-2, with D perhaps matching TRBD1 (6 bases). The germline V gene has CDR1 SGHNT and CDR2 YYREEE (reference sequence). Trimming took 7 bases from V and 5 from J, leaving 15 bases between them. The length of the CDR3 is 13 residues. The CDR3 is CASRAGANYGYTF. The CDR3 coding sequence is TGTGCCAGCCGCGCAGGGGCAAATTATGGCTACACCTTC.

V is TRBV9 and J is TRBJ2-1, with D possibly TRBD2 on 5 matching bases. The V end lost 2 bases, the J end lost 7 bases, and 10 bases lay between the germline ends. This CDR3 is built from 13 residues. CDR1 and CDR2 (germline): SGDLS, YYNGEE. The CDR3 loop is CASSVSRANEQFF. The CDR3 nucleotides read TGTGCCAGCAGCGTTTCGAGGGCGAATGAGCAGTTCTTC.

CDR3 sequence: CASSWGLPSGTDTQYF. As DNA, the CDR3 is TGTGCCAGCAGCTGGGGTCTGCCTAGCGGTACAGATACGCAGTATTTT. The chain is built from TRBV5-4 and TRBJ2-3; TRBD2 matches 7 bases. Germline-derived CDR1 and CDR2 are SGHNT and YYREEE (reference sequence). V lost 3 bases to trimming and J lost 3 bases; unmatched junction nucleotides: 10. This CDR3 is built from 16 residues.

The rearrangement joins TRBV5-1 to TRBJ2-5; TRBD2 is a possible D gene (7 bases). Germline V CDR1 and CDR2: SGHRS, YFSETQ. Trimming removed 4 bases from V and 4 bases from J, with 11 bases in between. This CDR3 is built from 13 residues. This CDR3 is CASSGGAGETQYF. CDR3 DNA: TGCGCCAGCAGCGGGGGGGCAGGAGAGACCCAGTACTTC.

This sequence joins TRBV5-1 and TRBJ2-7; D unresolved. Germline values: CDR1 SGHRS, CDR2 YFSETQ. This CDR3 has 13 residues. With 2 bases removed from V and 2 bases from J, the gap between germline ends came to 8 bases. The CDR3 nucleotides read TGCGCCAGCAGCTTAACTTATACCTACGAGCAGTACTTC. This translates into CASSLTYTYEQYF.

This rearrangement joins TRBV30 to TRBJ1-3; possible D gene TRBD1, 6 bases. With 3 bases removed from V and 0 bases from J, the gap between germline ends came to 9 bases. The CDR3 runs to 14 residues. Per germline, CDR1 GTSNPN and CDR2 SVGIG (reference sequence). The CDR3 DNA follows: TGTGCCTGGAGACAGGGTTACTCTGGAAACACCATATATTTT. This codes for CAWRQGYSGNTIYF.

The J gene is TRBJ1-2, the V gene TRBV9; the D is unclear. V was trimmed by 4 bases and J by 0 bases, leaving 13 bases between them. The CDR3 covers 15 residues. The germline CDR1 and CDR2 sequences are SGDLS and YYNGEE. The DNA for the CDR3 is TGTGCCAGCAGCCCTCCCACGGGGACTAACTATGGCTACACCTTC. This encodes CASSPPTGTNYGYTF. Combining the CDR3 with reference TRBV9 and TRBJ1-2 gives the whole variable domain DSGVTQTPKHLITATGQRVTLRCSPRSGDLSVYWYQQSLDQGLQFLIQYYNGEERAKGNILERFSAQQFPDLHSELNLSSLELGDSALYFCASSPPTGTNYGYTFGSGTRLTVV.

DNA of the CDR3: TGCGCCAGCAGCCAAGATTTAGGGGACGGGGAGCTGTTTTTT. This encodes CASSQDLGDGELFF. The gene calls are TRBV4-3 and TRBJ2-2; the D gene is possibly TRBD1 (5 bases). V was cut by 0 bases and J by 7 bases, with 9 bases left in between. The length of the CDR3 is 14 residues. Germline CDR1 LGHNA, CDR2 YSLEER.

J is TRBJ1-2 and V is TRBV6-5; 7 bases line up with TRBD1. The CDR3 length is 15 residues. Germline CDR1 is MNHEY and CDR2 is SVGAGI. V lost 5 bases and J lost 5; bases outside the gene matches: 11. The CDR3, as DNA: TGTGCCAGCAGTACAAACAGCAGGGGGATGTATGGCTACACCTTC. Protein product: CASSTNSRGMYGYTF.

This chain uses TRBV11-2 with TRBJ2-5; TRBD1 might be the D (5 bases). V lost 0 bases and J lost 3, with 5 bases in between. Germline loops: CDR1 SGHAT, CDR2 FQNNGV. There are 13 residues in the CDR3. Here the CDR3 DNA reads TGTGCCAGCAGCTTAGACAGGGAAGAGACCCAGTACTTC. This encodes CASSLDREETQYF.

Of note for this clone: At one boundary the junction diverges from the germline segment, which might be a read error. The chain carries TRBV2 and TRBJ2-7; the D is unclear. The CDR3 length is 14 residues. Germline V CDR1 and CDR2: SNHLY, FYNNEI. This CDR3 is CASSESWASDEQYF. Here the CDR3 DNA reads TGTGCCAGCAGTGAAAGTTGGGCCTCCGACGAGCAGTACTTC.

The gene calls are TRBV2 and TRBJ1-5, with D unclear. Trimming took 3 bases from V and 9 from J, leaving 9 bases between them. Germline V gene lookup returns CDR1 SNHLY and CDR2 FYNNEI. The CDR3 contains 12 residues. The CDR3 spells CASSEALLPQHF. In DNA form, the CDR3 reads TGTGCCAGCAGTGAGGCCCTTTTGCCCCAGCATTTT. The complete variable domain, with remaining parts taken from reference TRBV2 and TRBJ1-5, reads EPEVTQTPSHQVTQMGQEVILRCVPISNHLYFYWYRQILGQKVEFLVSFYNNEISEKSEIFDDQFSVERPDGSNFTLKIRSTKLEDSAMYFCASSEALLPQHFGDGTRLSIL.

The V gene is TRBV18, the J gene TRBJ2-6; D ambiguous. In germline, CDR1 is KGHSH, CDR2 LQKENI. This CDR3 contains 15 residues. Trimming took off 3 bases at V and 0 bases at J, with 6 bases between the two ends. CDR3 nucleotides: TGTGCCAGCTCACCCGTAGACTCTGGGGCCAACGTCCTGACTTTC. This translates into CASSPVDSGANVLTF.

V is TRBV7-2 and J is TRBJ2-1, with D uncertain. V dropped 2 bases and J dropped 0 bases, with 11 bases sitting between them. The CDR3 loop spans 16 amino acids. Per the germline V gene, CDR1 is SGHTA and CDR2 is FQGNSA. Here the CDR3 reads CASSLSPRSSYNEQFF. CDR3 DNA: TGTGCCAGCAGCTTATCGCCAAGGAGCTCCTACAATGAGCAGTTCTTC. The whole variable domain, remainder taken from reference TRBV7-2 and TRBJ2-1, is GAGVSQSPSNKVTEKGKDVELRCDPISGHTALYWYRQSLGQGLEFLIYFQGNSAPDKSGLPSDRFSAERTGGSVSTLTIQRTQQEDSAVYLCASSLSPRSSYNEQFFGPGTRLTVL.

The chain has TRBV11-2 and TRBJ1-2; tentatively, D is TRBD1 (6 bases). The CDR3 is 13 amino acids. The germline gives CDR1 SGHAT, CDR2 FQNNGV. V lost 6 bases and J 4 bases, leaving 12 bases between the germline ends. The CDR3 nucleotides are TGTGCCAGCAGGCAGGGGATCGGCTATGGCTACACCTTC. It codes for CASRQGIGYGYTF.

This clone was detected only a few times. The gene calls are TRBV27 and TRBJ2-3; TRBD1 agrees at 8 bases. This CDR3 contains 15 residues. The V gene's germline CDR1 is MNHEY and CDR2 SMNVEV (reference sequence). Trimming cost V 6 bases and J 2 bases; bases outside gene matches: 7. The CDR3 DNA reads as TGTGCCAGCAGCACCTACAGGGGGTCCACAGATACGCAGTATTTT. It encodes CASSTYRGSTDTQYF.